This TCR beta chain appears in the sequencing data of a study of CD8 T cells in ankylosing spondylitis. Findings and caveats of the study: Significant enrichment of disease-linked clones was reported in matched ankylosing spondylitis synovial fluid. A number of the motif variants had already been described in reactive arthritis synovial fluid and blood. What appeared characteristic of ankylosing spondylitis blood was a TCR beta motif of under 10 highly homologous variants.

Construction of TCR beta libraries was performed using quantitative 5'-RACE with molecular barcodes. TCRdb recomputed calls from the 5' RACE reads with MiXCR, one row per CDR3 protein. The profile covers approximately 240,000 distinct CDR3 sequences, with roughly a quarter appearing a single time and roughly 0.67% taken by the ten largest. Ends included, the CDR3 has 15 residues. CDR1 MGHDK and CDR2 SYGVNS come from the germline V gene. In this sample, this clonotype turned up a few times. What it binds is unknown. No DNA is shown, since the ends of the CDR3 on it are uncertain; the CDR3 is the one TCRdb lists.

The sequenced sample consisted of blood, either unsorted or a sorted T cell fraction (not recorded which). The receptor comes from a male donor with ankylosing spondylitis or in good health (not recorded which). The V call is TRBV25-1, the J call TRBJ2-1; the table assigns TRBD1, which was not confirmed against the DNA. The CDR3 is CASSDFARGSPMEFF.